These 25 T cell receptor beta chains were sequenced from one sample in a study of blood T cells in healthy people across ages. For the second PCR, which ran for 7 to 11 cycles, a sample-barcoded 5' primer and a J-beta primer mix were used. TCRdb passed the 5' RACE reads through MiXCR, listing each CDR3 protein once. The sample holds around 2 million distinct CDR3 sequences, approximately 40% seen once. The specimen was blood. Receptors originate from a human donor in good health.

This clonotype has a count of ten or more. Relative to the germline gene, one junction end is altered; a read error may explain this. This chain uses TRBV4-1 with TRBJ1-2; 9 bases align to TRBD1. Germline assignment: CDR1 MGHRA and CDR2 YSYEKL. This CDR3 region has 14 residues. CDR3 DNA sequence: TGTGCCAGCAGCCAACCGGGACAGGGCTATGGCTACACCTTC. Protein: CASSQPGQGYGYTF.

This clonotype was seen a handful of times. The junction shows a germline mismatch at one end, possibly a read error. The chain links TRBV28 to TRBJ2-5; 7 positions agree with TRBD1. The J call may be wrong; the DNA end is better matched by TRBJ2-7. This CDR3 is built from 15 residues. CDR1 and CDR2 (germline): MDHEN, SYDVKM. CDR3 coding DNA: TGTGCCGGCAGCTCATTCCAACAGGGGCGCAACGAGCAGTACTTC. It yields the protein CAGSSFQQGRNEQYF.

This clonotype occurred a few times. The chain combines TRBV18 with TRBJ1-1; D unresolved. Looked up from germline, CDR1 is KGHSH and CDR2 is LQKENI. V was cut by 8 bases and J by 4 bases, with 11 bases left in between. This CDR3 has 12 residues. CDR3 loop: CASTDLPTEAFF. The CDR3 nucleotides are TGTGCCAGCACCGATCTACCCACTGAAGCTTTCTTT.

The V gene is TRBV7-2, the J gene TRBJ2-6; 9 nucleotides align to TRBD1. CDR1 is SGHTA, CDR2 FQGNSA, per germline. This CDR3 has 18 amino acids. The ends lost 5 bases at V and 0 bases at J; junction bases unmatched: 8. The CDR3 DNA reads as TGTGCCAGCAGCCCAGGGGGGACAGGGCTCTCTGGGGCCAACGTCCTGACTTTC. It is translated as CASSPGGTGLSGANVLTF.

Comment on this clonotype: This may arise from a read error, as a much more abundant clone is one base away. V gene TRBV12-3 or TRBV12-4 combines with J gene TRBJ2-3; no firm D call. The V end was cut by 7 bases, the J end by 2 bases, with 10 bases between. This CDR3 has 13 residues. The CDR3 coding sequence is TGTGCCAGCAACCCTTGGAACACAGATACGCAGTATTTT. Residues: CASNPWNTDTQYF.

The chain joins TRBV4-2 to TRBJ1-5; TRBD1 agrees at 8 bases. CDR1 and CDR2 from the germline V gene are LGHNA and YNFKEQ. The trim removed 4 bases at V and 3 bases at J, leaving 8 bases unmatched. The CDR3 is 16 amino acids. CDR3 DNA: TGTGCCAGCAGCCTTGAGACGGACAGGGCCAATCAGCCCCAGCATTTT. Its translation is CASSLETDRANQPQHF.

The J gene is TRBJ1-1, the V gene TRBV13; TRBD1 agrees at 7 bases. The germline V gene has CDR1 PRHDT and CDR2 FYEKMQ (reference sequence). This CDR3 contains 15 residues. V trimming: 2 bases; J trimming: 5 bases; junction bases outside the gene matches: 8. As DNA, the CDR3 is TGTGCCAGCAGCTTACCCCTAGGGGGCAAGACTGAAGCTTTCTTT. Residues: CASSLPLGGKTEAFF.

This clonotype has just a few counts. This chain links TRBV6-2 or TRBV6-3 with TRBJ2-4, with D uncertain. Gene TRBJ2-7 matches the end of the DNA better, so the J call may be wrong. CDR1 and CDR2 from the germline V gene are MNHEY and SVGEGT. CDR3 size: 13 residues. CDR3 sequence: CASSAPGPYEQYF. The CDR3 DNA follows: TGTGCCAGCAGCGCGCCTGGCCCCTACGAGCAGTACTTC.

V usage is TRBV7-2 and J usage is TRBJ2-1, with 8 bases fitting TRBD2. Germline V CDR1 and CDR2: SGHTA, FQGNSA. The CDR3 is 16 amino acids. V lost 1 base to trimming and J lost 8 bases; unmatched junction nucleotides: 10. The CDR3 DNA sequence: TGTACCAGCAGCTTAGAGACTAGCGCGTTTGTCTATGAGCAGTTCTTC. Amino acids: CTSSLETSAFVYEQFF.

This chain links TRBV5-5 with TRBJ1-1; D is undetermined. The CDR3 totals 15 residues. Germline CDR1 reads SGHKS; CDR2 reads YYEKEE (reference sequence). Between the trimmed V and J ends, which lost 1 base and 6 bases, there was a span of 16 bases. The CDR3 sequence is CASSLPDIFWAEAFF. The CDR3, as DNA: TGTGCCAGCAGCTTGCCTGACATTTTCTGGGCTGAAGCTTTCTTT. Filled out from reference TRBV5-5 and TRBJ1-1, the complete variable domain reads DAGVTQSPTHLIKTRGQQVTLRCSPISGHKSVSWYQQVLGQGPQFIFQYYEKEERGRGNFPDRFSARQFPNYSSELNVNALLLGDSALYLCASSLPDIFWAEAFFGQGTRLTVV.

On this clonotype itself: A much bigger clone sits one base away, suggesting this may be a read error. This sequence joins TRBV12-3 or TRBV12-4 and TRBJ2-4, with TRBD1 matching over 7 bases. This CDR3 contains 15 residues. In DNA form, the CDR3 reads TGTGCCAGCAGTCGAGACAGGGCGGGCAAAAACATTCGGTACTTC. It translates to CASSRDRAGKNIRYF.

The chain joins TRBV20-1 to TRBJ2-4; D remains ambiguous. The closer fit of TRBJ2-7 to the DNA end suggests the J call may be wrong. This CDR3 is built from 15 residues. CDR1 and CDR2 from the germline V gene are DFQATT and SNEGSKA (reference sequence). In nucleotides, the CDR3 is TGCAGTGCAGAGGTCTTACCGGGTCAAACCTACGAGCAGTACTTC. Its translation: CSAEVLPGQTYEQYF.

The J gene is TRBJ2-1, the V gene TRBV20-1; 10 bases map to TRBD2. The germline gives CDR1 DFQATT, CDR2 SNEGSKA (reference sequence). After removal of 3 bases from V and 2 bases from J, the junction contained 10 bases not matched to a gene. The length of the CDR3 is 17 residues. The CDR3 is CSARGSGGLNPYNEQFF. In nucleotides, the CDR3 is TGCAGTGCTAGGGGTAGCGGGGGGCTCAACCCCTACAATGAGCAGTTCTTC.

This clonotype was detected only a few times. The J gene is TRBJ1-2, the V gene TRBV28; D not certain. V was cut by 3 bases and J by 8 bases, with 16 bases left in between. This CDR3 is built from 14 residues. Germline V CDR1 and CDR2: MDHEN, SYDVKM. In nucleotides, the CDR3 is TGTGCCAGCAGTTTGGTTGGGGATTTGCGGGGCTACACCTTC. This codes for CASSLVGDLRGYTF.

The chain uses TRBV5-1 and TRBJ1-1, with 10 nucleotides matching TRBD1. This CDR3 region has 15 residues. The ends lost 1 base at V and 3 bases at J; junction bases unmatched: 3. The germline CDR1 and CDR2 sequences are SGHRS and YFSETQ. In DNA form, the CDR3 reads TGCGCCAGCAGCTTGAGACAGGGGGCGGACACTGAAGCTTTCTTT. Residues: CASSLRQGADTEAFF.

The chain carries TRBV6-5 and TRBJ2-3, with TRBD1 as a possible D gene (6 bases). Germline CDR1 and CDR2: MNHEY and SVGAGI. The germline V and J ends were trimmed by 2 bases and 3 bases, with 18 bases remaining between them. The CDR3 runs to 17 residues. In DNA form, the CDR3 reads TGTGCCAGCAGTTACGATGGTTGGGGACACCAAACAGATACGCAGTATTTT. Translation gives CASSYDGWGHQTDTQYF.

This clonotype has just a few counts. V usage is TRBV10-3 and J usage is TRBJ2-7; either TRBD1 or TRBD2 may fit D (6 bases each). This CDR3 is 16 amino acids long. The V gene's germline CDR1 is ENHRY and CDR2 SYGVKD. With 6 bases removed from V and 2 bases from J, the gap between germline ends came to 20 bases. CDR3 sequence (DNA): TGTGCCATCAGCCGCCCGGTTGGGGGGCCTCCCTACGAGCAGTACTTC. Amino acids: CAISRPVGGPPYEQYF.

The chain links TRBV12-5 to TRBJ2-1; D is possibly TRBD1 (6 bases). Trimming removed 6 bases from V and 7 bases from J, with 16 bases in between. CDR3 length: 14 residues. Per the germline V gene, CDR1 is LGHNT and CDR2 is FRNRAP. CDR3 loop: CASGQAGTTNEQFF. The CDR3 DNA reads TGTGCTAGTGGACAAGCCGGGACAACTAATGAGCAGTTCTTC.

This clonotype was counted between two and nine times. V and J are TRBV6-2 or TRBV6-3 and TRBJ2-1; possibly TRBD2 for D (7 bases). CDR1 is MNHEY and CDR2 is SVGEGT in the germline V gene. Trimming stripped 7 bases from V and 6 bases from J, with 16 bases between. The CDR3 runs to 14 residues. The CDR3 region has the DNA TGTGCCAGCACCCCGGGGGGAGGGGGCAATGAGCAGTTCTTC. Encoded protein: CASTPGGGGNEQFF.

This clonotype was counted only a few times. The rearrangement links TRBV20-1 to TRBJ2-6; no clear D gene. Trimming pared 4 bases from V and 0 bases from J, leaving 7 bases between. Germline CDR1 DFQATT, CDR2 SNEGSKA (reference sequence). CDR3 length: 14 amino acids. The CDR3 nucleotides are TGCAGTGCTAACAGCTACTCTGGGGCCAACGTCCTGACTTTC. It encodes CSANSYSGANVLTF.

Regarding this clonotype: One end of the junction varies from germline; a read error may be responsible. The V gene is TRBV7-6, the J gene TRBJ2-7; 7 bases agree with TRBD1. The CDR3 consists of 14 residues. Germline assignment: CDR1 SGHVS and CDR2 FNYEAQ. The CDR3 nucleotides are TGTACCAGCAGCACTCCGGGACAGAGCTACGAGCAGTACTTC. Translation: CTSSTPGQSYEQYF. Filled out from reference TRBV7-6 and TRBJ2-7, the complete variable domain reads GAGVSQSPRYKVTKRGQDVALRCDPISGHVSLYWYRQALGQGPEFLTYFNYEAQQDKSGLPNDRFSAERPEGSISTLTIQRTEQRDSAMYRCTSSTPGQSYEQYFGPGTRLTVT.

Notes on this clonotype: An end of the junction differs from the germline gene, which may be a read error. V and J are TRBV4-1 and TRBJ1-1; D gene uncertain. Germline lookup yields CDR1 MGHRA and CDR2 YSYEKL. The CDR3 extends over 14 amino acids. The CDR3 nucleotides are TGCGCCAGCAGTCAAAGGGATCTGAACGCTGAAGCTTTCTTT. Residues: CASSQRDLNAEAFF.

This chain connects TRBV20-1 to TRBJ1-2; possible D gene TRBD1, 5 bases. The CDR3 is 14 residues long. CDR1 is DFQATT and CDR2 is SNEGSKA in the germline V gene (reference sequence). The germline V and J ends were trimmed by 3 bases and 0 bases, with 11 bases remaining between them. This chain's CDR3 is CSASRTGSNYGYTF. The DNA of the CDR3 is TGCAGTGCTAGCCGTACAGGTTCTAACTATGGCTACACCTTC.

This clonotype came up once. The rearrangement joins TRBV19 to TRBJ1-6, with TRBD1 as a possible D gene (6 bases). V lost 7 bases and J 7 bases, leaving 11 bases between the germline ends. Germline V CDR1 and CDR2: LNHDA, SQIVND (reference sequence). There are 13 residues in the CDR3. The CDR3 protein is CASKRGANSPLHF. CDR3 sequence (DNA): TGTGCCAGTAAGAGGGGGGCGAATTCACCCCTCCACTTT.

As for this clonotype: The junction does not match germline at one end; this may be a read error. The CDR3 reads CAGSMASGGQETQYF. CDR3 DNA: TGTGCCGGCAGCATGGCTAGCGGGGGGCAAGAGACCCAGTACTTC. This chain joins TRBV12-3 or TRBV12-4 and TRBJ2-5; TRBD2 agrees at 11 bases. The CDR3 has 15 residues.